This TCR beta chain emerged from a study of blood T cell repertoires in COVID-19 (TCRdb year 2020). At the level of the whole study: The collaborator samples originated in the United States, Italy and Spain and spanned the acute and convalescent phases of COVID-19. The repertoires were released in a freely available public database intended as a resource for research on the immune response to SARS-CoV-2. Deeply sampled blood TCRbeta repertoires from subjects exposed to, actively infected with, or recovered from COVID-19 were included in the dataset. The samples were drawn from two sources: the first 160 participants of the ongoing ImmuneRACE study, and fewer than 1,500 subjects contributed by 6 global collaborators. The sample metadata nearly always contained a de-identified subject ID, COVID-19 status, age in years and sex. The material from the prospective study consisted of cDNA or gDNA derived from T cells, B-cell-depleted T cells, or PBMCs. Where available, HLA class I and class II types were obtained from metadata supplied by the sample provider rather than from assay-based typing. Results and caveats for the whole study, not just this receptor: Clinical and demographic metadata were provided uncurated, with the amount varying by source and participant.

The immunoSEQ Assay, a bias-controlled multiplex PCR, was used to amplify TCRbeta CDR3 regions from genomic DNA. The authors' pipeline ran thus. The number of nucleated cells in each sample was estimated from the amplification of reference gene primers within the assay. To quantify the absolute abundance of each unique TCRbeta CDR3 rearrangement, sequence reads were collapsed and filtered. For each sample, productive Simpson clonality was calculated as the square root of Simpson's diversity index across productive rearrangements. In TCRdb, the immuneACCESS table is reduced to in-frame sequences with V and J assigned. These tables do not hold every clone; where another copy was compared, an unresolved V gene accounts for under half, and the others remain unexplained. D and trimming were read from the DNA, whereas the V and J calls and clone size are those reported in that table. Within this sample are about 220,000 clones, with about 85% of them counted one time only. Clones ranked in the top ten supply 4% to 6% of the sample.

Worth noting for this clone: It lacks a known antigen. No base quality information exists; no much larger clone differs at one position.

A second Seattle source provided samples from volunteer blood donors who had recovered from COVID-19. Each collaborating institution followed its own protocols to collect whole blood in K2EDTA tubes. For TCRbeta analysis, collaborators shipped samples in one of three forms: frozen whole blood, isolated PBMCs, or DNA extracted from either of those sample types. The CDR3 has 17 amino acids, counting the end cysteine and phenylalanine. The CDR3 DNA has 51 bases and is translated from base 1. Compared with germline, V lacks 0 bases and J lacks 9 bases; bases without a gene match: 10. Sequencing was carried out using peripheral blood. The rearranged chain carries TRBV23-1 and TRBJ1-6; 8 bases in between match TRBD1. TRBV23-1 qualifies as an ORF whose function is uncertain. The sequence was collected from a woman aged 60-70 years who had recovered from COVID-19. The CDR3 region: CASSQSTNGQGFSPLHF. The sequenced DNA: TGCGCCAGCAGTCAATCAACCAACGGACAGGGTTTTTCACCCCTCCACTTT.